This passage covers 26 T cell receptor beta chains from one sample sequenced in a study of low-dose radiotherapy and immunotherapy resistance in tumors. Both TCRalpha and TCRbeta chains were reverse transcribed with V-gene-specific primers. The PCR that amplified TCRs ran for about 18 cycles, relying on a constant-region primer and a V-primer adapter. MiXCR was run by TCRdb on the reads, yielding one entry per CDR3 protein. The sample has about 39,000 distinct CDR3 sequences; 20% to 25% are singletons. Time point defined: after trial treatment. Treatment: LDRT plus nivolumab, ipilimumab, low-dose cyclophosphamide and aspirin (RACIN trial). The sequencing used PBMCs, collected after low-dose radiotherapy plus immunotherapy. The origin of the receptors is a female donor with ovarian cancer.

This clonotype was observed a single time. The chain combines TRBV20-1 with TRBJ2-3; 10 bases agree with TRBD2. CDR3 length: 14 amino acids. Germline-derived CDR1 and CDR2 are DFQATT and SNEGSKA (reference sequence). J lost 5 bases, V lost 4 bases, and 6 bases had no gene match. CDR3 coding DNA: TGCAGTGCTAAGAGCGGGAGGGCCGGAGATACGCAGTATTTT. It yields the protein CSAKSGRAGDTQYF.

The chain combines TRBV29-1 with TRBJ2-1, with D hard to call. The CDR3 has 14 amino acids. Germline CDR1 and CDR2: SQVTM and ANQGSEA. V gave up 5 bases and J gave up 4 bases, with 15 bases separating them. In DNA form, the CDR3 reads TGCAGCGTTATTCCCTTCCAACATTACAATGAGCAGTTCTTC. Encoded protein: CSVIPFQHYNEQFF.

Sample share makes this clonotype medium-sized. V and J are TRBV5-1 and TRBJ2-2, with 9 bases lining up with TRBD2. CDR1 and CDR2 from the germline V gene are SGHRS and YFSETQ. This CDR3 comprises 16 residues. V was clipped by 0 bases and J by 2 bases; unmatched bases: 2. CDR3: CASSLALAGNTGELFF. In nucleotides, the CDR3 is TGCGCCAGCAGCTTGGCGCTAGCGGGAAACACCGGGGAGCTGTTTTTT.

This chain connects TRBV9 to TRBJ2-7, with 13 nucleotides matching TRBD2. V dropped 3 bases and J dropped 0; count of bases not matched to a gene: 3. CDR3 length: 16 residues. Looked up from germline, CDR1 is SGDLS and CDR2 is YYNGEE. The CDR3 sequence: CASSAGTSGVSYEQYF. CDR3 sequence (DNA): TGTGCCAGCAGCGCAGGGACTAGCGGGGTCTCCTACGAGCAGTACTTC.

The chain is built from TRBV5-1 and TRBJ2-3, with 9 bases lining up with TRBD1. The germline V gene encodes CDR1 SGHRS and CDR2 YFSETQ. Trimming at V came to 8 bases and at J to 0 bases, leaving 4 bases not matched to a gene. The length of the CDR3 is 14 residues. CDR3 loop: CASSGQGSTDTQYF. The CDR3 DNA reads as TGCGCCAGTTCGGGACAGGGTAGCACAGATACGCAGTATTTT.

This clonotype appeared a few times. The chain carries TRBV28 and TRBJ2-3; TRBD1 agrees at 7 bases. The trim removed 4 bases at V and 7 bases at J, leaving 11 bases unmatched. CDR1 is MDHEN and CDR2 is SYDVKM in the germline V gene. The CDR3 totals 15 residues. In DNA, the CDR3 is TGTGCCAGCAGTTCAGCGAGGTCCAGGGGGAATACGCAGTATTTT. This translates into CASSSARSRGNTQYF.

This clonotype was recorded many times. V is TRBV23-1 and J is TRBJ1-5; possibly TRBD1 for D (6 bases). TRBV23-1 is designated an ORF whose function remains uncertain. V gave up 8 bases and J gave up 1 base, with 15 bases separating them. This CDR3 spans 15 amino acids. CDR3 DNA: TGCGCCAGCCCCTCTGGGGGGGCGAGCAATCAGCCCCAGCATTTT. This gives the protein CASPSGGASNQPQHF.

This clonotype was seen at least ten times. The chain has TRBV18 and TRBJ2-2; D perhaps matches TRBD1 (5 bases). The V end lost 4 bases, the J end lost 2 bases, and 8 bases lay between the germline ends. CDR3 size: 14 residues. Looked up from germline, CDR1 is KGHSH and CDR2 is LQKENI. The CDR3 bases are TGTGCCAGCTCACGTCAGGGCAACACCGGGGAGCTGTTTTTT. Amino acid sequence: CASSRQGNTGELFF.

This clonotype was detected ten times or more. The genes are TRBV14 and TRBJ2-7, with 9 bases aligning to TRBD1. The CDR3 spans 14 residues. With 6 bases clipped from V and 5 bases from J, the junction kept 8 bases outside the gene matches. CDR1 and CDR2 (germline): SGHDN, FVKESK. The CDR3 DNA reads TGTGCCAGCAGATCACAGGGGGCGTCTGACGAGCAGTACTTC. This encodes CASRSQGASDEQYF.

This clonotype was detected ten times or more. This chain joins TRBV7-2 and TRBJ1-1; D is ambiguous. Germline CDR1 is SGHTA and CDR2 is FQGNSA. The CDR3 sequence is 14 residues long. Trimming removed 5 bases from V and 1 base from J, with 11 bases in between. DNA of the CDR3: TGTGCCAGCAGCCCCCAATCCCCGAACACTGAAGCTTTCTTT. Protein product: CASSPQSPNTEAFF.

This clonotype appeared many times. V gene TRBV9 combines with J gene TRBJ1-5, with TRBD1 identical over 8 bases. Germline V gene lookup returns CDR1 SGDLS and CDR2 YYNGEE. Trimming cost V 7 bases and J 5 bases; bases outside gene matches: 8. The length of the CDR3 is 14 residues. The CDR3 sequence is CASAPGGADQPQHF. CDR3 bases: TGTGCCAGCGCCCCAGGGGGCGCGGATCAGCCCCAGCATTTT.

The table lists this clonotype with many counts. The chain carries TRBV28 and TRBJ1-4; no firm D call. The CDR3 has 13 residues. The germline V gene has CDR1 MDHEN and CDR2 SYDVKM. The V end lost 5 bases, the J end lost 7 bases, and 11 bases lay between the germline ends. CDR3 loop: CASSKPGTEKLFF. In DNA, the CDR3 is TGTGCCAGCAGTAAGCCGGGAACTGAAAAACTGTTTTTT.

This clonotype appeared a few times. This sequence joins TRBV12-3 or TRBV12-4 and TRBJ1-1, with no clear D. Trimming shortened V by 8 bases and J by 2 bases, and 12 bases separated the two germline ends. The CDR3 has 13 residues. This CDR3 is CASAASGNTEAFF. The CDR3 DNA sequence: TGTGCCAGCGCCGCGAGCGGTAACACTGAAGCTTTCTTT.

The chain links TRBV10-3 to TRBJ2-7, with TRBD1 as a possible D gene (7 bases). The V end was cut by 0 bases, the J end by 7 bases, with 16 bases between. The CDR3 covers 15 residues. In germline, CDR1 is ENHRY, CDR2 SYGVKD. CDR3 loop: CAISESPGGPGEQYF. CDR3 nucleotides: TGTGCCATCAGTGAGTCCCCAGGGGGGCCCGGGGAGCAGTACTTC.

The sample holds one count of this clonotype. This chain uses TRBV13 with TRBJ2-1; D is unresolved. CDR3 length: 13 residues. Germline CDR1 and CDR2: PRHDT and FYEKMQ (reference sequence). Trimming pared 6 bases from V and 3 bases from J, leaving 9 bases between. The CDR3 DNA follows: TGTGCCAGCAGAAGAGGTGGCTACAATGAGCAGTTCTTC. Its translation is CASRRGGYNEQFF.

This clonotype showed up many times. This rearrangement joins TRBV24-1 to TRBJ2-5, with 7 bases matching TRBD1. CDR3 size: 15 residues. Unmatched junction bases numbered 5, after V lost 4 bases and J lost 1 base. The germline V gene encodes CDR1 KGHDR and CDR2 SFDVKD. The CDR3 here is CATSDQGQVQETQYF. The DNA of the CDR3 is TGTGCCACCAGTGACCAAGGACAGGTCCAAGAGACCCAGTACTTC.

The V call is TRBV28, the J call TRBJ2-7, with D uncertain. The V end was cut by 2 bases, the J end by 4 bases, with 3 bases between. CDR1 and CDR2 from the germline V gene are MDHEN and SYDVKM. CDR3 length: 11 amino acids. CDR3 DNA: TGTGCCAGCAGTTTAGGTTACGAGCAGTACTTC. It specifies CASSLGYEQYF. Filled out from reference TRBV28 and TRBJ2-7, the complete variable domain reads DVKVTQSSRYLVKRTGEKVFLECVQDMDHENMFWYRQDPGLGLRLIYFSYDVKMKEKGDIPEGYSVSREKKERFSLILESASTNQTSMYLCASSLGYEQYFGPGTRLTVT.

In its sample, this clonotype is medium-sized. V usage is TRBV28 and J usage is TRBJ2-7, with D unresolved. Germline-derived CDR1 and CDR2 are MDHEN and SYDVKM. The length of the CDR3 is 13 residues. Trimming took 3 bases from V and 7 from J, leaving 13 bases between them. CDR3 amino acids: CASSFPPAEEQYF. DNA of the CDR3: TGTGCCAGCAGTTTCCCCCCCGCCGAGGAGCAGTACTTC.

This clonotype came up many times. The chain carries TRBV5-1 and TRBJ2-2; D assignment may be TRBD1 or TRBD2 (6 bases each). V was clipped by 2 bases and J by 6 bases, with 11 bases between them. This CDR3 comprises 14 residues. Germline lookup yields CDR1 SGHRS and CDR2 YFSETQ. CDR3 sequence reads: CASSLQGGAGELFF. The CDR3 region has the DNA TGCGCCAGCAGCTTACAGGGAGGAGCCGGGGAGCTGTTTTTT.

This clonotype appeared many times. This sequence joins TRBV4-1 and TRBJ2-2; 7 positions match TRBD2. The J segment lost 1 base and the V segment lost 2 bases, leaving 10 bases of the junction unmatched. Germline V gene lookup returns CDR1 MGHRA and CDR2 YSYEKL. There are 18 residues in the CDR3. The CDR3 region is CASSQKSGGVQNTGELFF. CDR3 DNA: TGCGCCAGCAGCCAAAAATCTGGGGGGGTCCAGAACACCGGGGAGCTGTTTTTT.

At least ten counts were recorded for this clonotype. V usage is TRBV30 and J usage is TRBJ2-1; 9 nucleotides agree with TRBD2. Trimming removed 1 base from V and 0 bases from J; junction bases left unmatched: 10. The length of the CDR3 is 18 residues. Germline values: CDR1 GTSNPN, CDR2 SVGIG (reference sequence). In DNA, the CDR3 is TGTGCCTGGAGTGACCCAGCACTAGCGGGCCACTCCTACAATGAGCAGTTCTTC. It is translated as CAWSDPALAGHSYNEQFF.

This clonotype has a count of ten or more. The chain uses TRBV5-1 and TRBJ1-2, with no clear D. The CDR3 contains 13 residues. Germline lookup yields CDR1 SGHRS and CDR2 YFSETQ. Trimming removed 0 bases at V and 8 bases at J, with 11 bases between. The CDR3 is CASSLGLPEGYTF. Here the CDR3 DNA reads TGCGCCAGCAGCTTGGGTCTTCCAGAGGGCTACACCTTC.

This clonotype was counted at least ten times. V is TRBV10-1 and J is TRBJ2-3, with D unclear. Trimming removed 5 bases from V and 7 bases from J, with 7 bases in between. Germline lookup yields CDR1 WNHNN and CDR2 SYGVQD (reference sequence). The CDR3 is 11 amino acids. The CDR3 loop is CASSLDNTQYF. The CDR3 coding sequence is TGCGCCAGCAGTCTAGATAATACGCAGTATTTT.

This sequence joins TRBV27 and TRBJ2-7; 7 bases are a match to TRBD2. This CDR3 has 15 amino acids. Trimming took 8 bases from V and 0 from J; bases not matched to a gene: 10. Looked up from germline, CDR1 is MNHEY and CDR2 is SMNVEV (reference sequence). CDR3 residues: CASRGLAAISYEQYF. CDR3 nucleotide sequence: TGTGCCAGCCGAGGCCTAGCGGCAATCTCCTACGAGCAGTACTTC.

At least ten counts were recorded for this clonotype. The chain carries TRBV3-1 and TRBJ2-7, with 8 bases aligning to TRBD1. The CDR3 covers 18 residues. Trimming took 2 bases from V and 6 from J; bases not matched to a gene: 18. The V gene's germline CDR1 is LGHDT and CDR2 YNNKEL (reference sequence). CDR3 in amino acids: CASSQRQTRTGTFSEQYF. In DNA, the CDR3 is TGTGCCAGCAGCCAAAGGCAAACCAGGACAGGGACTTTCTCCGAGCAGTACTTC.

This chain connects TRBV5-1 to TRBJ1-5, with TRBD1 matching 9 bases. CDR1 and CDR2 from the germline V gene are SGHRS and YFSETQ. Losses at the gene ends were 0 bases for V and 6 bases for J; bases not matched to a gene: 4. The CDR3 contains 15 residues. This CDR3 reads CASSLEGTGSQPQHF. The DNA for the CDR3 is TGCGCCAGCAGCTTGGAAGGGACAGGGAGTCAGCCCCAGCATTTT. Looking up the rest from reference TRBV5-1 and TRBJ1-5 gives the full variable domain: KAGVTQTPRYLIKTRGQQVTLSCSPISGHRSVSWYQQTPGQGLQFLFEYFSETQRNKGNFPGRFSGRQFSNSRSEMNVSTLELGDSALYLCASSLEGTGSQPQHFGDGTRLSIL.